The T cell receptor beta chain under discussion was sequenced for a study of blood T cell repertoires in COVID-19. Only a few counts were recorded for this clone. J lost 5 bases, V lost 3 bases, and 10 bases had no gene match. The germline gives CDR1 MDHEN, CDR2 SYDVKM. CDR3 length: 18 residues. Assay used: immunoSEQ multiplex PCR; TCRdb lists only in-frame clones, some missing. The sample lists fewer than 65,000 clones; 65% to 90% were seen once. The sequence was collected from a man between 60 and 70 years old with acute or convalescent COVID-19. Sequenced material: peripheral blood. The V gene is TRBV28, the J gene TRBJ2-7, with TRBD2 matching 16 bases. The CDR3 sequence: CASSFPGTSGGVTDEQYF. The CDR3 bases are TGTGCCAGCAGTTTCCCTGGGACTAGCGGGGGGGTAACGGACGAGCAGTACTTC.